The text below deals with one T cell receptor beta chain. Its matching antigen is unknown. Losses at the gene ends were 5 bases for V and 4 bases for J; bases not matched to a gene: 10. This CDR3 spans 16 amino acids. Germline V gene lookup returns CDR1 LNHDA and CDR2 SQIVND (reference sequence). These data come from a study of T cell responses to AZD1222 COVID-19 vaccine. Study in general: Researchers grouped second doses given at about 4 or about 12 weeks into one pool. Study-level findings and limits: White British ancestry dominated among donors, who included more females, and clonal diversity was possibly underestimated. Spike-specific TCRs gained breadth and depth after people received two AZD1222 doses.

TCRdb keeps only in-frame clones here, not all; method: immunoSEQ multiplex PCR. The sample shows approximately 160,000 clones, approximately 90% of them seen only once. The clonotype was recovered from an adult in good health. The sample in question was peripheral blood, obtained on day 0 of AZD1222 vaccination. This sequence joins TRBV19 and TRBJ2-7; TRBD1 matches 11 bases. CDR3 protein: CASSSDRGRRVYEQYF. Written as DNA, the CDR3 is TGTGCCAGTAGTTCGGACAGGGGGCGCCGGGTTTACGAGCAGTACTTC.